These T cell receptor beta chains were read from a single sample in a study of T cell repertoires in cytomegalovirus infection. Using its own MiXCR run on the reads, TCRdb lists one record per CDR3 protein. The sample shows 150,000 to 200,000 distinct CDR3 sequences, approximately 14% of them seen only once. Sequenced: PBMCs. The receptors were sampled from a human donor in good health (CMV status not recorded). Some clones in this sample may be carry-over from other donors' samples. Both conserved end residues are part of each CDR3. Fields, in order: D gene, V gene, clone size, J gene, CDR3 protein, CDR3 DNA. D genes are given only for firm matches. Clone size is not always given. Where it is, it says once, few, many or a class for expanded clones.

.	TRBV5-1	few	TRBJ2-7	CASSWRGGQTYAYEQYF	TGCGCCAGCAGCTGGAGAGGTGGACAGACCTACGCCTACGAGCAGTACTTC
TRBD1	TRBV7-6	few	TRBJ1-5	CASSLAGQGLQPQHF	TGTGCCAGCAGCTTAGCGGGACAGGGTCTCCAGCCCCAGCATTTT
TRBD2	TRBV29-1	.	TRBJ2-1	CSAKVKQGGNEQFF	TGCAGCGCCAAGGTTAAGCAGGGAGGGAATGAGCAGTTCTTC
.	TRBV28	many	TRBJ1-6	CASSLGAVNNYNSPLHF	TGTGCCAGCAGTTTGGGGGCAGTTAATAATTATAATTCACCCCTCCACTTT
TRBD1	TRBV2	few	TRBJ2-7	CASRDDRGYEQYF	TGTGCCAGCAGGGACGACAGGGGCTACGAGCAGTACTTC
.	TRBV11-2	many	TRBJ1-3	CASSWRDFGNTIYF	TGTGCCAGCAGCTGGAGGGATTTCGGAAACACCATATATTTT
TRBD2	TRBV28	few	TRBJ2-3	CASSPTSGRRNTDTQYF	TGTGCCAGCAGCCCGACTAGCGGGAGAAGAAACACAGATACGCAGTATTTT
.	TRBV5-6	few	TRBJ2-5	CASSLPIQETQYF	TGTGCCAGCAGCTTGCCGATTCAAGAGACCCAGTACTTC
.	TRBV7-9	many	TRBJ2-7	CASSYTTGSYEQYF	TGTGCCAGCAGCTACACGACAGGTTCCTACGAGCAGTACTTC
.	TRBV7-9	.	TRBJ2-3	CASSLLGPPDTQYF	TGTGCCAGCAGCCTCCTCGGGCCTCCAGATACGCAGTATTTT
TRBD1	TRBV6-2/TRBV6-3	once	TRBJ2-7	CASRRWNRDRSLGEQYF	TGTGCCAGCCGGCGCTGGAACCGGGACAGGTCTTTGGGAGAGCAGTACTTC
.	TRBV10-3	.	TRBJ1-5	CAISESNQPQHF	TGTGCCATCAGTGAGTCGAATCAGCCCCAGCATTTT
.	TRBV28	many	TRBJ2-6	CASSSQASSGANVLTF	TGTGCCAGCAGTTCACAGGCAAGCTCTGGGGCCAACGTCCTGACTTTC
.	TRBV2	few	TRBJ2-7	CASSDARGYEQYF	TGTGCCAGCAGTGATGCACGGGGCTACGAGCAGTACTTC
TRBD2	TRBV6-1	many	TRBJ2-1	CASSEGRRGGQTVYNEQFF	TGTGCCAGCAGTGAAGGACGGCGGGGGGGCCAAACGGTGTACAATGAGCAGTTCTTC
TRBD2	TRBV11-2	many	TRBJ2-5	CASSSRTSGKETQYF	TGTGCCAGCAGCTCAAGGACTAGCGGGAAGGAGACCCAGTACTTC
TRBD1	TRBV7-2	many	TRBJ1-5	CASSFLPGGSWGQPQHF	TGTGCCAGCAGCTTTCTCCCAGGGGGCTCATGGGGTCAGCCCCAGCATTTT
.	TRBV14	.	TRBJ2-1	CASSRLSGKSSYNEQFF	TGTGCCAGCAGCCGATTAAGCGGAAAGAGCTCCTACAATGAGCAGTTCTTC
TRBD2	TRBV7-6	many	TRBJ2-1	CASKRGSYNEQFF	TGTGCCAGCAAGCGGGGGTCCTACAATGAGCAGTTCTTC
.	TRBV25-1	few	TRBJ2-6	CASSEYGHSGANVLTF	TGTGCCAGCAGTGAATATGGCCACTCTGGGGCCAACGTCCTGACTTTC
TRBD1	TRBV6-2/TRBV6-3	.	TRBJ1-1	CASSGRQGHTEAFF	TGTGCCAGCAGTGGCCGACAGGGCCACACTGAAGCTTTCTTT
TRBD2	TRBV4-1	few	TRBJ2-1	CASSQLLAGMYNEQFF	TGCGCCAGCAGCCAACTTCTAGCGGGGATGTACAATGAGCAGTTCTTC
TRBD1	TRBV28	.	TRBJ1-2	CASSYGTVGYGYTF	TGTGCCAGCAGCTACGGGACAGTCGGCTATGGCTACACCTTC
.	TRBV9	.	TRBJ2-1	CASSQLGFEQFF	TGTGCCAGCAGCCAGTTGGGGTTTGAGCAGTTCTTC
TRBD1	TRBV7-8	many	TRBJ2-5	CASSQTGLGIKTQYF	TGTGCCAGCAGCCAGACAGGGCTCGGGATTAAGACCCAGTACTTC
TRBD1	TRBV19	few	TRBJ1-1	CASSITGQMNTEAFF	TGTGCCAGTAGTATTACGGGACAGATGAACACTGAAGCTTTCTTT
.	TRBV29-1	.	TRBJ2-2	CSAEEGELFF	TGCAGCGCAGAGGAGGGGGAGCTGTTTTTT
TRBD2	TRBV10-3	many	TRBJ2-5	CAIRDSGRAGETQYF	TGTGCCATCAGGGATAGCGGGAGGGCCGGAGAGACCCAGTACTTC
.	TRBV12-3/TRBV12-4	many	TRBJ1-4	CASRLGGEKLFF	TGTGCCAGCAGATTGGGGGGTGAAAAACTGTTTTTT
TRBD1	TRBV12-3/TRBV12-4	.	TRBJ2-7	CASQPPLWDRVSYEQYF	TGTGCCAGTCAGCCTCCTTTGTGGGACAGAGTCTCCTACGAGCAGTACTTC
TRBD2	TRBV15	few	TRBJ2-5	CATSIWGTSGGQETQYF	TGTGCCACCAGCATCTGGGGGACTAGCGGGGGACAAGAGACCCAGTACTTC
.	TRBV20-1	.	TRBJ1-5	CSARAGLSQPQHF	TGCAGTGCCCGGGCCGGGTTAAGTCAGCCCCAGCATTTT
TRBD1	TRBV7-6	many	TRBJ2-7	CASSPGGPYEQYF	TGTGCCAGCAGCCCAGGGGGCCCCTACGAGCAGTACTTC
.	TRBV27	.	TRBJ1-5	CASSLLGEPQHF	TGTGCCAGCAGTTTATTGGGGGAGCCCCAGCATTTT
.	TRBV30	.	TRBJ2-1	CAWSVRRGTNNEQFF	TGTGCCTGGAGTGTACGGAGGGGGACAAACAATGAGCAGTTCTTC
TRBD1	TRBV6-6	.	TRBJ2-4	CASWDRGDKNIQYF	TGTGCCAGCTGGGACAGGGGTGACAAAAACATTCAGTACTTC
TRBD1	TRBV5-1	.	TRBJ1-2	CASRTGGQGLANYGYTF	TGCGCCAGCCGCACCGGGGGACAGGGTCTAGCTAACTATGGCTACACCTTC
.	TRBV2	.	TRBJ2-1	CASGGVYNEQFF	TGTGCCAGCGGGGGAGTGTACAATGAGCAGTTCTTC
.	TRBV6-4	few	TRBJ2-3	CASSEELFTDTQYF	TGTGCCAGCAGTGAGGAACTGTTCACAGATACGCAGTATTTT
.	TRBV2	few	TRBJ2-3	CASSEIGRGGDTQYF	TGTGCCAGCAGTGAAATTGGCAGGGGCGGAGATACGCAGTATTTT
TRBD1	TRBV15	many	TRBJ1-5	CATSRDWRQGSNQPQHF	TGTGCCACCAGCAGAGATTGGAGACAGGGTAGCAATCAGCCCCAGCATTTT
.	TRBV15	.	TRBJ2-2	CATSRGRNTGELFF	TGTGCCACCAGCAGAGGCCGAAACACCGGGGAGCTGTTTTTT
.	TRBV5-1	few	TRBJ2-7	CASSLYTSLGRISYEQYF	TGCGCCAGCAGCTTGTACACTTCCCTGGGACGTATCTCCTACGAGCAGTACTTC
TRBD2	TRBV14	.	TRBJ2-7	CASSQDRGSGSIIDEQYF	TGTGCCAGCAGCCAAGATAGAGGTAGCGGGAGTATAATCGACGAGCAGTACTTC
.	TRBV6-2/TRBV6-3	.	TRBJ2-1	CASSYKGVYNEQFF	TGTGCCAGCAGTTACAAGGGGGTGTACAATGAGCAGTTCTTC
TRBD1	TRBV18	.	TRBJ2-5	CASSPIEQGVFQETQYF	TGTGCCAGCTCACCGATAGAACAGGGGGTCTTCCAAGAGACCCAGTACTTC
TRBD2	TRBV11-2	few	TRBJ2-2	CASSPPAGGSNTGELFF	TGTGCCAGCAGCCCCCCAGCGGGAGGCTCTAACACCGGGGAGCTGTTTTTT
.	TRBV6-2/TRBV6-3	.	TRBJ1-1	CASRRAPPHTEAFF	TGTGCCAGCAGACGGGCCCCGCCCCACACTGAAGCTTTCTTT
TRBD1	TRBV7-6	many	TRBJ2-7	CASSPGTGGYEQYF	TGTGCCAGCAGCCCCGGGACAGGGGGGTACGAGCAGTACTTC
.	TRBV6-2/TRBV6-3	.	TRBJ1-1	CASSYSSGLGTEAFF	TGTGCCAGCAGTTACTCCTCGGGGTTAGGCACTGAAGCTTTCTTT
.	TRBV29-1	many	TRBJ1-2	CSVKGPGRTVYGYTF	TGCAGCGTTAAGGGACCGGGACGGACTGTATATGGCTACACCTTC
.	TRBV11-3	many	TRBJ1-1	CASSVDATEAFF	TGTGCCAGCAGCGTCGATGCCACTGAAGCTTTCTTT
TRBD2	TRBV27	once	TRBJ2-7	CASSKGTRPYEQYF	TGTGCCAGCAGTAAAGGGACTAGACCCTACGAGCAGTACTTC
TRBD2	TRBV7-9	.	TRBJ2-2	CASSLELASNTGELFF	TGTGCCAGCAGCTTAGAACTAGCGTCGAACACCGGGGAGCTGTTTTTT
.	TRBV7-7	.	TRBJ2-1	CASSSGSTGEQFF	TGTGCCAGCAGCTCCGGTTCAACAGGGGAGCAGTTCTTC
.	TRBV7-2	.	TRBJ2-1	CASSLAGWLSEQFF	TGTGCCAGCAGCTTAGCAGGGTGGTTGAGTGAGCAGTTCTTC
.	TRBV15	few	TRBJ1-1	CATSSLTRVTEAFF	TGTGCCACCAGCAGTTTGACTCGAGTGACTGAAGCTTTCTTT
.	TRBV29-1	many	TRBJ2-7	CSVGEYPGEDTTYEQYF	TGCAGCGTGGGGGAGTATCCGGGGGAGGACACTACCTACGAGCAGTACTTC
.	TRBV5-1	few	TRBJ2-4	CASSRWVRENIQYF	TGCGCCAGCAGCCGGTGGGTACGGGAAAACATTCAGTACTTC
.	TRBV10-3	.	TRBJ1-2	CAISVNRDYGYTF	TGTGCCATCAGTGTTAACAGGGACTATGGCTACACCTTC